This T cell receptor (beta chain) came from a study of cytomegalovirus exposure and HLA in healthy donors. PCR amplification relied on 60 Vbeta primers (plus 13 Jbeta primers). Produced via immunoSEQ multiplex PCR; TCRdb's table is partial and in-frame only. This sample has under 150,000 clones, with about 84% found just once. The germline V gene has CDR1 KGHSH and CDR2 LQKENI. This CDR3 contains 17 residues. V shed 0 bases, J shed 8 bases, and the junction held 12 bases outside the gene matches. This clone appeared a single time. This sequence joins TRBV18 and TRBJ2-1, with TRBD2 identical over 8 bases. The sequencing input was PBMCs. The receptor comes from a male donor in good health and CMV-seronegative. Written as DNA, the CDR3 is TGTGCCAGCTCACCACCTGTCTCGGGAGGGCCTGGTCATGAGCAGTTCTTC. Its translation is CASSPPVSGGPGHEQFF.